The table lists the clone carrying this T cell receptor beta chain with a few counts. The CDR3 has 16 residues. V dropped 1 base and J dropped 0 bases, with 10 bases sitting between them. Germline-derived CDR1 and CDR2 are SGHAT and FQDESV (reference sequence). Assay: immunoSEQ multiplex PCR; the TCRdb copy retains only in-frame clones and omits some. The sample yields more than 5,000 clones, 66% seen once. The entry originates in a study of OX40 agonist ivuxolimab in advanced cancers. Whole-study context: Participants, around 80% male, averaged roughly 55 years of age, ranging from roughly 20 to 79.

This chain links TRBV11-1 with TRBJ2-1; D may be TRBD1 (6 bases). This clonotype originated in an adult with an advanced solid tumor such as melanoma, head and neck, liver or kidney cancer. Source: CD4+ or CD8+ T cells sorted from blood, taken in a trial of the OX40 agonist ivuxolimab. The CDR3 DNA sequence: TGTGCCAGCAGCTTAGACACAGGGAGCTCCTACAATGAGCAGTTCTTC. The encoded protein is CASSLDTGSSYNEQFF.